The 22 T cell receptor beta chains below all came from one sample that was sequenced in a study of blood T cells in healthy people across ages. PCR was performed a second time for roughly 7 to 12 cycles using a sample-barcoded 5' primer and a J-beta primer mix. TCRdb reprocessed the 5' RACE reads with MiXCR, giving one entry per CDR3 protein. The profile shows hundreds of thousands of distinct CDR3 sequences, 32% of them singletons. Sequencing was carried out using blood. These receptors were collected from an elderly woman in good health.

This clonotype came up many times. The rearrangement uses TRBV7-2 and TRBJ2-3, with D unresolved. Germline CDR1 and CDR2: SGHTA and FQGNSA. The length of the CDR3 is 15 residues. V dropped 2 bases and J dropped 2 bases, with 11 bases sitting between them. Written as DNA, the CDR3 is TGTGCCAGCAGCTTATCGTTTAGGGTCACAGATACGCAGTATTTT. Translation gives CASSLSFRVTDTQYF.

This clonotype was seen ten or more times. The rearrangement joins TRBV4-1 to TRBJ2-3; D unresolved. Germline V gives CDR1 MGHRA, CDR2 YSYEKL. V was cut by 1 base and J by 1 base, with 6 bases left in between. The CDR3 has 14 residues. For the CDR3, the DNA is TGCGCCAGCAGCCAAGTATGGGGCACAGATACGCAGTATTTT. It translates to CASSQVWGTDTQYF.

This clonotype was counted only a few times. This chain links TRBV5-8 with TRBJ2-2, with 10 bases aligning to TRBD1. Losses at the gene ends were 5 bases for V and 6 bases for J; bases not matched to a gene: 13. Germline-derived CDR1 and CDR2 are SGHTS and YDEGEE. The CDR3 consists of 17 residues. The CDR3 bases are TGTGCCAGCAGACTGGACCTCGGGACAGGGGTTCCCGGGGAGCTGTTTTTT. It is translated as CASRLDLGTGVPGELFF.

The chain carries TRBV7-9 and TRBJ2-4; D call uncertain. Germline loops: CDR1 SEHNR, CDR2 FQNEAQ (reference sequence). The length of the CDR3 is 14 residues. V was shortened by 2 bases and J by 15 bases, with 20 bases between the two germline ends. The CDR3 here is CASSLQGRPYERYF. For the CDR3, the DNA is TGTGCCAGCAGCTTACAAGGAAGGCCCTACGAGCGGTACTTC.

The chain carries TRBV20-1 and TRBJ2-5; D gene ambiguous. CDR1 DFQATT and CDR2 SNEGSKA come from the germline V gene (reference sequence). The V gene lost 5 bases and the J gene lost 4 bases, with 11 bases spanning the gap. The CDR3 is 12 residues long. The CDR3 nucleotides are TGCAGTGCTGAGAAACTATCAGAGACCCAGTACTTC. Residues: CSAEKLSETQYF.

This clonotype was recorded at least ten times. This rearrangement joins TRBV29-1 to TRBJ2-3; 10 positions match TRBD2. The CDR3 is made up of 16 amino acids. CDR1 and CDR2 (germline): SQVTM, ANQGSEA. Trimming at V came to 5 bases and at J to 2 bases, leaving 10 bases not matched to a gene. DNA for the CDR3: TGCAGCGTTAGGGGTGGAAGCGGGGGGGCCACAGATACGCAGTATTTT. This sequence encodes CSVRGGSGGATDTQYF.

The chain employs TRBV5-5 and TRBJ1-2; TRBD1 might be the D (6 bases). The CDR3 is 14 amino acids. Germline CDR1 reads SGHKS; CDR2 reads YYEKEE (reference sequence). The ends were cut back, 0 bases at V and 13 bases at J, with 19 bases in the middle. The CDR3 loop is CASSLVAGVQSGTF. The CDR3 nucleotides read TGTGCCAGCAGCTTGGTGGCAGGGGTTCAGAGTGGCACCTTC.

This clonotype was detected only a few times. The genes are TRBV20-1 and TRBJ2-7; 8 bases are a match to TRBD2. V was clipped by 1 base and J by 5 bases; unmatched bases: 7. This CDR3 is 14 amino acids long. The germline gives CDR1 DFQATT, CDR2 SNEGSKA (reference sequence). The CDR3 loop is CSARAGGPGDEQYF. CDR3 coding DNA: TGCAGTGCTAGAGCGGGGGGGCCAGGGGACGAGCAGTACTTC.

This clonotype was detected ten times or more. The V and J genes are TRBV28 and TRBJ2-5, with 8 bases identical to TRBD2. Trimming took 2 bases from V and 0 from J; bases not matched to a gene: 8. CDR3 length equals 17 residues. Germline CDR1 and CDR2: MDHEN and SYDVKM. CDR3 nucleotide sequence: TGTGCCAGCAGTTTACTTGCGGGGGGCGTAAACCAAGAGACCCAGTACTTC. Protein product: CASSLLAGGVNQETQYF.

The chain employs TRBV7-9 and TRBJ1-4; perhaps TRBD1 as D (5 bases). The germline V gene has CDR1 SEHNR and CDR2 FQNEAQ (reference sequence). Trimming left V 6 bases short and J 3 bases short, with 17 bases between. This CDR3 has 16 amino acids. The CDR3 bases are TGTGCCAGCAGTCTAGAGAGGGGAGTTGCTAATGAAAAACTGTTTTTT. This translates into CASSLERGVANEKLFF.

The chain uses TRBV9 and TRBJ1-2; D unclear. V gave up 0 bases and J gave up 8 bases, with 8 bases separating them. The CDR3 loop spans 12 amino acids. Germline V gene lookup returns CDR1 SGDLS and CDR2 YYNGEE. For the CDR3, the DNA is TGTGCCAGCAGCGTAGACGGTCGCGGCTACACCTTC. Amino acid sequence: CASSVDGRGYTF.

This clonotype was detected ten times or more. This chain connects TRBV18 to TRBJ2-5; perhaps TRBD2 as D (6 bases). Germline V gives CDR1 KGHSH, CDR2 LQKENI. V was trimmed by 3 bases and J by 5 bases, leaving 13 bases between them. This CDR3 has 14 amino acids. CDR3: CASSPKLAVETQYF. The CDR3 nucleotides are TGTGCCAGCTCACCGAAACTAGCCGTGGAGACCCAGTACTTC.

This clonotype was detected many times. In DNA form, the CDR3 reads TGTGCCAGCCTCCAGGGGGGGAGCACAGATACGCAGTATTTT. It yields the protein CASLQGGSTDTQYF. The gene calls are TRBV7-2 and TRBJ2-3; D may match TRBD1 or TRBD2 (7 bases each). The V and J ends lost 8 bases and 0 bases respectively, with 12 bases between them. Looked up from germline, CDR1 is SGHTA and CDR2 is FQGNSA. CDR3 size: 14 residues.

This clonotype was observed many times. The genes are TRBV7-9 and TRBJ1-2; possibly TRBD1 for D (5 bases). CDR1 and CDR2 from the germline V gene are SEHNR and FQNEAQ (reference sequence). V was shortened by 5 bases and J by 3 bases, with 22 bases between the two germline ends. The CDR3 has 17 residues. CDR3 nucleotides: TGTGCCAGCAGCCCCGGGGGAAATGGGGCGAGATACTATGGCTACACCTTC. This codes for CASSPGGNGARYYGYTF. The variable domain in full, completed from reference TRBV7-9 and TRBJ1-2, reads DTGVSQNPRHKITKRGQNVTFRCDPISEHNRLYWYRQTLGQGPEFLTYFQNEAQLEKSRLLSDRFSAERPKGSFSTLEIQRTEQGDSAMYLCASSPGGNGARYYGYTFGSGTRLTVV.

This chain links TRBV5-1 with TRBJ1-5; D call uncertain. Per germline, CDR1 SGHRS and CDR2 YFSETQ. The germline V and J ends were trimmed by 2 bases and 4 bases, with 7 bases remaining between them. This CDR3 region has 13 residues. CDR3 sequence (DNA): TGCGCCAGCAGCTTTGAAGGGAATCAGCCCCAGCATTTT. It specifies CASSFEGNQPQHF.

Comment on this clonotype: One end of the junction fails to match germline, which may point to a read error. The chain couples TRBV6-5 to TRBJ1-1; D is uncertain. The CDR3 has 14 residues. Per germline, CDR1 MNHEY and CDR2 SVGAGI. CDR3 region: CASRQTPMNTEAFF. The CDR3 bases are TGCGCCAGCAGGCAGACACCGATGAACACTGAAGCTTTCTTT.

The chain has TRBV6-2 or TRBV6-3 and TRBJ1-1; D gene ambiguous. V was trimmed by 4 bases and J by 7 bases, leaving 10 bases between them. CDR3 length: 12 residues. Germline CDR1 and CDR2: MNHEY and SVGEGT. In nucleotides, the CDR3 is TGTGCCAGCAGTTGGGAAGGGAGTGAAGCTTTCTTT. It yields the protein CASSWEGSEAFF.

This clonotype was seen a single time. The rearrangement joins TRBV2 to TRBJ2-7; D call uncertain. Germline CDR1 is SNHLY and CDR2 is FYNNEI. The ends were cut back, 8 bases at V and 0 bases at J, with 8 bases in the middle. CDR3 length: 12 residues. This CDR3 reads CASGPISYEQYF. DNA for the CDR3: TGTGCCAGCGGCCCGATCTCCTACGAGCAGTACTTC.

This clonotype was observed a few times. The chain is built from TRBV19 and TRBJ1-2; tentative D call: TRBD1 (5 bases). CDR3 length: 13 amino acids. V was pared by 5 bases and J by 4 bases, with 11 bases between. Per the germline V gene, CDR1 is LNHDA and CDR2 is SQIVND (reference sequence). CDR3 sequence: CASSGGPFYGYTF. CDR3 bases: TGTGCCAGTAGTGGGGGACCGTTCTATGGCTACACCTTC. Drawing the rest from reference TRBV19 and TRBJ1-2, the complete variable domain is DGGITQSPKYLFRKEGQNVTLSCEQNLNHDAMYWYRQDPGQGLRLIYYSQIVNDFQKGDIAEGYSVSREKKESFPLTVTSAQKNPTAFYLCASSGGPFYGYTFGSGTRLTVV.

A few counts support this clonotype. The chain uses TRBV7-9 and TRBJ1-1; D is possibly TRBD1 (5 bases). Germline V gene data show CDR1 as SEHNR and CDR2 as FQNEAQ (reference sequence). The ends were cut back, 5 bases at V and 7 bases at J, with 17 bases in the middle. The CDR3 contains 14 residues. In nucleotides, the CDR3 is TGTGCCAGCAGCGAAGTACGATGGGGCGTTGAAGCTTTCTTT. It yields the protein CASSEVRWGVEAFF.

This clonotype was recorded at least ten times. The chain has TRBV15 and TRBJ1-5, with TRBD1 identical over 9 bases. The CDR3 is 13 amino acids. The junction had 0 bases not matched to a gene; V was cut back by 5 bases and J by 4 bases. CDR1 is LNHNV, CDR2 YYDKDF, per germline (reference sequence). The CDR3 coding sequence is TGTGCCACCAGCGGACAGGGGAATCAGCCCCAGCATTTT. It codes for CATSGQGNQPQHF.

The CDR3 loop reads CSARAGLAGSSYNEQFF. Written as DNA, the CDR3 is TGCAGTGCTAGAGCCGGACTAGCGGGGAGCTCCTACAATGAGCAGTTCTTC. The chain combines TRBV20-1 with TRBJ2-1, with 12 positions matching TRBD2. The J segment lost 0 bases and the V segment lost 1 base, leaving 4 bases of the junction unmatched. Germline CDR1 DFQATT, CDR2 SNEGSKA (reference sequence). The CDR3 length is 17 residues.